This TCR beta chain was obtained from a study of T cells in Graves' hyperthyroidism and ophthalmopathy. Study findings and constraints: Most expanded thyroid clonotypes above 0.001 also appeared in blood.

The CDR3 runs to 15 residues. CDR1 and CDR2 (germline): SGHNT, YYREEE (reference sequence). The J segment lost 6 bases and the V segment lost 2 bases, leaving 3 bases of the junction unmatched. Diagnoses were established using clinical symptoms, serum thyroxine and TRAb, thyroid ultrasound and orbital computed tomography. Amplification of TCR beta CDR3 regions used RNA as the template. HTBI primers were used for first-round RT-PCR of the TCR CDR3. From the multiplex PCR reads, TCRdb called clonotypes with MiXCR, one entry per CDR3 protein. The table includes hundreds of thousands of distinct CDR3 sequences, 14% to 15% detected once. This clonotype was recorded a few times. Its matching antigen is unknown.

The rearrangement joins TRBV5-4 to TRBJ1-6; 9 bases align to TRBD1. Sequences were obtained from blood. The sequence derives from a woman in her 30s with Graves' hyperthyroidism. CDR3 loop: CASSFGTGRNSPLHF. CDR3 in DNA: TGTGCCAGCAGCTTTGGGACAGGGCGTAATTCACCCCTCCACTTT.